This is a list of T cell receptor beta chains from one sample in a study of blood T cells in healthy people across ages. TCRdb processed the 5' RACE reads anew with MiXCR; each CDR3 protein has one entry. The data show about 780,000 distinct CDR3 sequences, with about 45% seen just once and roughly 20% held by the top ten. Sequences were obtained from blood. These receptors all come from an elderly man in good health. The CDR3 runs from the conserved cysteine through the conserved F or W. D genes are given only for firm matches. Clone size appears in some rows only: once, few, many, or a class for an expanded clone.

abundance: NA; v_gene: TRBV11-1; j_gene: TRBJ2-1; d_gene: NA; CDR3aa: CASSLAVYNEQFF; CDR3nt: TGTGCCAGCAGCTTAGCGGTCTACAATGAGCAGTTCTTC
abundance: NA; v_gene: TRBV27; j_gene: TRBJ1-4; d_gene: TRBD1; CDR3aa: CASSLMGGTGVEADGEKLFF; CDR3nt: TGTGCCAGCAGTTTAATGGGAGGGACAGGGGTTGAGGCCGATGGTGAAAAACTGTTTTTT
abundance: few; v_gene: TRBV3-1; j_gene: TRBJ2-5; d_gene: NA; CDR3aa: CASRSPAETQYF; CDR3nt: TGTGCCAGCAGGTCCCCTGCGGAGACCCAGTACTTC
abundance: many; v_gene: TRBV29-1; j_gene: TRBJ2-1; d_gene: TRBD2; CDR3aa: CSVDGGRGGFEQFF; CDR3nt: TGCAGCGTTGATGGCGGGAGGGGGGGGTTTGAGCAGTTCTTC
abundance: NA; v_gene: TRBV5-1; j_gene: TRBJ1-2; d_gene: NA; CDR3aa: CASSLVSWGYGYTF; CDR3nt: TGCGCCAGCAGCTTGGTGTCCTGGGGTTATGGCTACACCTTC
abundance: NA; v_gene: TRBV27; j_gene: TRBJ2-1; d_gene: TRBD2; CDR3aa: CASSARWGLAGEGQFF; CDR3nt: TGTGCCAGCAGTGCCCGCTGGGGACTAGCGGGAGAAGGGCAGTTCTTC
abundance: few; v_gene: TRBV20-1; j_gene: TRBJ2-3; d_gene: TRBD2; CDR3aa: CSATDTAGGNTDTQYF; CDR3nt: TGCAGTGCAACAGATACGGCGGGAGGGAACACAGATACGCAGTATTTT
abundance: NA; v_gene: TRBV6-6; j_gene: TRBJ2-3; d_gene: NA; CDR3aa: CASSWQSVTSTDTQYF; CDR3nt: TGTGCCAGCAGTTGGCAGAGCGTGACGAGCACAGATACGCAGTATTTT
abundance: NA; v_gene: TRBV6-6; j_gene: TRBJ2-2; d_gene: TRBD1; CDR3aa: CASRDLGTANTGELFF; CDR3nt: TGTGCCAGCAGGGACTTGGGGACAGCGAACACCGGGGAGCTGTTTTTT
abundance: NA; v_gene: TRBV20-1; j_gene: TRBJ2-3; d_gene: TRBD2; CDR3aa: CSADGLAGAPDTQYF; CDR3nt: TGCAGTGCTGACGGACTAGCGGGAGCTCCAGATACGCAGTATTTT
abundance: NA; v_gene: TRBV25-1; j_gene: TRBJ2-6; d_gene: NA; CDR3aa: CASSDRGKNSGANVLTF; CDR3nt: TGTGCCAGCAGTGACCGCGGGAAAAACTCTGGGGCCAACGTCCTGACTTTC
abundance: once; v_gene: TRBV6-6; j_gene: TRBJ1-4; d_gene: NA; CDR3aa: CAVGEEKLFF; CDR3nt: TGTGCCGTCGGAGAAGAAAAACTGTTTTTT
abundance: NA; v_gene: TRBV5-1; j_gene: TRBJ2-7; d_gene: NA; CDR3aa: CASSQGVTYEQYF; CDR3nt: TGCGCCAGCAGCCAAGGTGTAACCTACGAGCAGTACTTC
abundance: few; v_gene: TRBV7-2; j_gene: TRBJ2-5; d_gene: TRBD2; CDR3aa: CASSSRLAGMPEAQYF; CDR3nt: TGTGCCAGCAGCTCAAGACTAGCGGGGATGCCTGAGGCCCAGTACTTC
abundance: once; v_gene: TRBV6-2/TRBV6-3; j_gene: TRBJ2-7; d_gene: NA; CDR3aa: CASIMAGAREQYF; CDR3nt: TGTGCCAGCATAATGGCGGGGGCGCGTGAGCAGTACTTC
abundance: once; v_gene: TRBV28; j_gene: TRBJ2-6; d_gene: TRBD2; CDR3aa: CASSQLGGAGANVLTF; CDR3nt: TGTGCCAGCAGTCAACTCGGGGGGGCTGGGGCCAACGTCCTGACTTTC
abundance: few; v_gene: TRBV10-3; j_gene: TRBJ2-3; d_gene: NA; CDR3aa: CAISESRFTDTQYF; CDR3nt: TGTGCCATCAGTGAGTCTAGATTCACAGATACGCAGTATTTT